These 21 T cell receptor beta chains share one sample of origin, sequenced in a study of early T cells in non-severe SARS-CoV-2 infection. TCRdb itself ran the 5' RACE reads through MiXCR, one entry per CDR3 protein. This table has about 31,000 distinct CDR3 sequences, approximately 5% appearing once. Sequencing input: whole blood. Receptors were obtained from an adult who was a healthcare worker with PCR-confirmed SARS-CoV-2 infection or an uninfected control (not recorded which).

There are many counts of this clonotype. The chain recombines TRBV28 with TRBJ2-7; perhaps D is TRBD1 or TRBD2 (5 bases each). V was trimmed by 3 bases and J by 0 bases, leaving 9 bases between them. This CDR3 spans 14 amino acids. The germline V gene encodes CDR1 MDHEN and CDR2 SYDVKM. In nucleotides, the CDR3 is TGTGCCAGCAGTTTGGGGACGGGCTCCTACGAGCAGTACTTC. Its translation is CASSLGTGSYEQYF.

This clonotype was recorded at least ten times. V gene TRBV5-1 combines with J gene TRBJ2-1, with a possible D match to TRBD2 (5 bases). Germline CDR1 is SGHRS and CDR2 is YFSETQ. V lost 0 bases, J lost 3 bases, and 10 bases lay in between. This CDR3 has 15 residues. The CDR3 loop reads CASSLAASNYNEQFF. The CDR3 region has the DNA TGCGCCAGCAGCTTGGCCGCTAGCAACTACAATGAGCAGTTCTTC.

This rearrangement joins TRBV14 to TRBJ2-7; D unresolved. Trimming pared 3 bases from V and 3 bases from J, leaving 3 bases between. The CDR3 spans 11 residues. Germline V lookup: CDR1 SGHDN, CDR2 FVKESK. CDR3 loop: CASSHHYEQYF. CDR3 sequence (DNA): TGTGCCAGCAGCCACCACTACGAGCAGTACTTC.

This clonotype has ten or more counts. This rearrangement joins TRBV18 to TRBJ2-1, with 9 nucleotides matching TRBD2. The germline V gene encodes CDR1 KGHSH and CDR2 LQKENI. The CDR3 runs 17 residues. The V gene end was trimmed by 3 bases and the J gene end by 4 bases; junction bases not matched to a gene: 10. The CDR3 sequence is CASSPLGLAGLYNEQFF. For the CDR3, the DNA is TGTGCCAGCTCACCCCTGGGGCTAGCGGGACTATACAATGAGCAGTTCTTC.

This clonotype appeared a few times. CDR3 in amino acids: CASSQTSPGGTDTQYF. CDR3 nucleotide sequence: TGTGCCAGCAGCCAAACTTCCCCAGGGGGCACAGATACGCAGTATTTT. This chain connects TRBV14 to TRBJ2-3; tentatively, D is TRBD1 (6 bases). The V end lost 2 bases, the J end lost 1 base, and 13 bases lay between the germline ends. The germline V gene encodes CDR1 SGHDN and CDR2 FVKESK. This CDR3 is 16 amino acids long.

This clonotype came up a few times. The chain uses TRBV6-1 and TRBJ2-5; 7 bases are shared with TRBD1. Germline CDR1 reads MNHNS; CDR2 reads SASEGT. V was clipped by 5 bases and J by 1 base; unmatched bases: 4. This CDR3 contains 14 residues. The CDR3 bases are TGTGCCAGCAGTAAGGGACAGAGCCAAGAGACCCAGTACTTC. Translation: CASSKGQSQETQYF.

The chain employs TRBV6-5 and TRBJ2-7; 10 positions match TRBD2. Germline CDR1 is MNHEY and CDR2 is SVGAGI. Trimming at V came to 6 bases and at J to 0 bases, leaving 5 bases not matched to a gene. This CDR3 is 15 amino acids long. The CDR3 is CASRPSGSLSYEQYF. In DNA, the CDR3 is TGTGCCAGCAGACCTAGCGGGAGCCTCTCCTACGAGCAGTACTTC.

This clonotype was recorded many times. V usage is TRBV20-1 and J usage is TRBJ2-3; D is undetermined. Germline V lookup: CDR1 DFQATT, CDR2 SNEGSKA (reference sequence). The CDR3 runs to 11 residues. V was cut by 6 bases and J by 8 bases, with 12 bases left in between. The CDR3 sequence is CSAPGYGTQYF. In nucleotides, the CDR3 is TGCAGTGCCCCGGGTTATGGTACGCAGTATTTT.

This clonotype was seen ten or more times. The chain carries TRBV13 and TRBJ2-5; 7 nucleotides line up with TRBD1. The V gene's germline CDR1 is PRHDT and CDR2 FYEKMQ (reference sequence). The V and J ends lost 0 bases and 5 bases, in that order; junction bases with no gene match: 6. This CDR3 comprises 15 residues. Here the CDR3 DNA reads TGTGCCAGCAGCTTAGGACAGGGGATATATGAGACCCAGTACTTC. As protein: CASSLGQGIYETQYF.

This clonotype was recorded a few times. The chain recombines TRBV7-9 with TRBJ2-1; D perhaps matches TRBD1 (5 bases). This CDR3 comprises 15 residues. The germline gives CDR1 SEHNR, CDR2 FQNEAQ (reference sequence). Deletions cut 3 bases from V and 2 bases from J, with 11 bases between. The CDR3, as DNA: TGTGCCAGCAGCTTGATGCAGGGCACCTACAATGAGCAGTTCTTC. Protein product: CASSLMQGTYNEQFF.

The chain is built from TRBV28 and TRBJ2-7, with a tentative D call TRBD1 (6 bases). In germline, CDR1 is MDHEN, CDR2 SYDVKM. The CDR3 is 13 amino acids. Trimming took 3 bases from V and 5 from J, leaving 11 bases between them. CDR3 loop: CASSFTGWDEQYF. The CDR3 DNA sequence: TGTGCCAGCAGTTTCACAGGGTGGGACGAGCAGTACTTC.

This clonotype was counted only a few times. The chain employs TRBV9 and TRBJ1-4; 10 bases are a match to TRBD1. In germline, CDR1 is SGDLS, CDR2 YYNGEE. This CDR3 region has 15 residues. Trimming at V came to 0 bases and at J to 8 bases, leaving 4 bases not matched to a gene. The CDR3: CASSVAGQGKEKLFF. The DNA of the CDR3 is TGTGCCAGCAGCGTAGCGGGACAGGGGAAGGAAAAACTGTTTTTT.

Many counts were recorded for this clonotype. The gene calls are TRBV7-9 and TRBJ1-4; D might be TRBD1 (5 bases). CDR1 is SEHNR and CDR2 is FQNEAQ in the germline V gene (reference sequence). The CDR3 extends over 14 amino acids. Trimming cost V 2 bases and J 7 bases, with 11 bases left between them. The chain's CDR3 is CASSLPGRVEKLFF. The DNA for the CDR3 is TGTGCCAGCAGCTTACCGGGGCGTGTTGAAAAACTGTTTTTT.

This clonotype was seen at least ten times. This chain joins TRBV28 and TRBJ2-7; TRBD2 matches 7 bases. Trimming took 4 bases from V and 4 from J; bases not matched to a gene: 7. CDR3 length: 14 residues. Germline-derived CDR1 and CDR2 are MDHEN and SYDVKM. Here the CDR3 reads CASSSSRGLYEQYF. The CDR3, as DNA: TGTGCCAGCAGTTCCAGCCGGGGACTATACGAGCAGTACTTC. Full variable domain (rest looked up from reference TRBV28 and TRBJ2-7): DVKVTQSSRYLVKRTGEKVFLECVQDMDHENMFWYRQDPGLGLRLIYFSYDVKMKEKGDIPEGYSVSREKKERFSLILESASTNQTSMYLCASSSSRGLYEQYFGPGTRLTVT.

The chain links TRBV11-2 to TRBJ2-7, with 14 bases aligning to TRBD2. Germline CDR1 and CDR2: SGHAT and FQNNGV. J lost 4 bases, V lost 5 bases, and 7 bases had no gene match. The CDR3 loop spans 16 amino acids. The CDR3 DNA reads TGTGCCAGCAGCCCACCCGGACTAGCGGGAGGATACGAGCAGTACTTC. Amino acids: CASSPPGLAGGYEQYF.

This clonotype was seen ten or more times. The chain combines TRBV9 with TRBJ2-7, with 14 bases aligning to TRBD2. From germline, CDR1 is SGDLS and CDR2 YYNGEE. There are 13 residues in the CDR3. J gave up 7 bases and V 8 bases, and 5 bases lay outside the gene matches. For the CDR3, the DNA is TGTGCCAGGAAGGGACTAGCGGGAGAGGAGCAGTACTTC. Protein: CARKGLAGEEQYF.

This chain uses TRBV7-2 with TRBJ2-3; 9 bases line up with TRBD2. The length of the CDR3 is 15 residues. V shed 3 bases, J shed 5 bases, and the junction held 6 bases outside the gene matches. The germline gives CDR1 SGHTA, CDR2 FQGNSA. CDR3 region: CASSFQASGKDTQYF. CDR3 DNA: TGTGCCAGCAGCTTCCAGGCTAGCGGGAAAGATACGCAGTATTTT.

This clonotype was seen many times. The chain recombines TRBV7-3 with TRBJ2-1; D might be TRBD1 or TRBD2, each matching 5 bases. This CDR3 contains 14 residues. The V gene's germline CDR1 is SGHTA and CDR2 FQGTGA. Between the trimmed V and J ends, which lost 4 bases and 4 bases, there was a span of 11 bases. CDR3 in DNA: TGTGCCAGCAGCTCCGGGGCGAGTTACAATGAGCAGTTCTTC. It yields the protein CASSSGASYNEQFF.

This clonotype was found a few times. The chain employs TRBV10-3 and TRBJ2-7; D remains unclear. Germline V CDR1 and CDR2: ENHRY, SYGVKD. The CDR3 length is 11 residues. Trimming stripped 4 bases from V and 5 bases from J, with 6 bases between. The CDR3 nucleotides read TGTGCCATCAGTGTTAGGGACGAGCAGTACTTC. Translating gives CAISVRDEQYF.

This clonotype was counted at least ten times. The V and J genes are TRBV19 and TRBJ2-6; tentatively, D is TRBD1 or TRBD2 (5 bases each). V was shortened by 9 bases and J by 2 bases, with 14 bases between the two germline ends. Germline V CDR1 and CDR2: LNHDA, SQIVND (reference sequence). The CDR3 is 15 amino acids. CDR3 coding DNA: TGTGCCAGCAGAGGGATGGGGGCTGGGGCCAACGTCCTGACTTTC. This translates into CASRGMGAGANVLTF.

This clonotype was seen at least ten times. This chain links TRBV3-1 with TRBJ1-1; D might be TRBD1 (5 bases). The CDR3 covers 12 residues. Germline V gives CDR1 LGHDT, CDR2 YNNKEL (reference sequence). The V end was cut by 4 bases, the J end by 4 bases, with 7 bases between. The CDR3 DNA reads TGTGCCAGCAGCCGCGGGGGCACTGAAGCTTTCTTT. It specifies CASSRGGTEAFF.